The 6 T cell receptor beta chains below all came from one sample that was sequenced in a study of metastatic and nonmetastatic thyroid tumors (dated by TCRdb to the early 2020s). The protocol used for the library was PCR. Instrument used: Illumina HiSeq 4000. Using fastp trimming at Q25 and MiXCR clonotype assembly, TCRdb reanalyzed the public sequencing data and kept in-frame beta chains. A total of 20,000 to 25,000 clones appear in this sample, 12% of them only once. The leading ten clones occupy about 6% of the sample. None of the patients had been given any treatment before thyroid surgery. Sequenced sample: blood. The receptors stem from a male donor with papillary thyroid cancer or a benign thyroid nodule (not recorded which). Some clones in this sample may be carry-over from other donors' samples.

This clone came up many times. The chain carries TRBV2 and TRBJ2-7, with D perhaps matching TRBD1 (5 bases). Trimming removed 3 bases at V and 12 bases at J, with 12 bases between. The CDR3 sequence is 11 residues long. From germline, CDR1 is SNHLY and CDR2 FYNNEI. The CDR3 DNA reads TGTGCCAGCAGTGACTCAGGCAGGGCGTACTTC. Its translation is CASSDSGRAYF.

V usage is TRBV20-1 and J usage is TRBJ2-7, with D tentatively TRBD1 or TRBD2 (5 bases each). The germline V gene has CDR1 DFQATT and CDR2 SNEGSKA (reference sequence). The CDR3 spans 14 residues. V shed 1 base and J shed 0 bases, with 10 bases lying between them. CDR3 DNA: TGCAGTGCTAGAGGACCAGGGAGCTCCTACGAGCAGTACTTC. Translation gives CSARGPGSSYEQYF.

This clone was seen ten or more times. The chain recombines TRBV7-9 with TRBJ2-1, with 12 bases lining up with TRBD2. The germline gives CDR1 SEHNR, CDR2 FQNEAQ (reference sequence). The CDR3 has 15 residues. Trimming at V came to 3 bases and at J to 10 bases, leaving 7 bases not matched to a gene. In DNA form, the CDR3 reads TGTGCCAGCAGCTTTGGACTAGCGGGAACCCCAGAGCAGTTCTTC. It is translated as CASSFGLAGTPEQFF.

This clone has a count of ten or more. The rearrangement uses TRBV6-5 and TRBJ1-5; D is uncertain. V was shortened by 2 bases and J by 10 bases, with 9 bases between the two germline ends. This CDR3 is 12 amino acids long. From germline, CDR1 is MNHEY and CDR2 SVGAGI. CDR3: CASSYPRGPQHF. In DNA, the CDR3 is TGTGCCAGCAGTTACCCCCGAGGTCCCCAGCATTTT.

This clone has ten or more counts. The chain combines TRBV7-9 with TRBJ1-6; D remains ambiguous. V dropped 3 bases and J dropped 8 bases, with 14 bases sitting between them. CDR3 length: 15 amino acids. The germline gives CDR1 SEHNR, CDR2 FQNEAQ (reference sequence). For the CDR3, the DNA is TGTGCCAGCAGCTTGTCAGGCATGCTGGATTCACCCCTCCACTTT. This translates into CASSLSGMLDSPLHF.

Relative to its sample, this clone is medium-sized. CDR3 region: CASRRQGTPNYGYTF. CDR3 DNA: TGTGCCAGCAGGAGACAGGGGACCCCTAACTATGGCTACACCTTC. This rearrangement joins TRBV6-1 to TRBJ1-2; 8 bases align to TRBD1. V was pared by 6 bases and J by 0 bases, with 6 bases of the junction left unmatched. Germline loops: CDR1 MNHNS, CDR2 SASEGT. The CDR3 covers 15 residues.